This T cell receptor beta chain was recovered during a study of T cells in Graves' hyperthyroidism and ophthalmopathy. Using RNA transcripts as the source, TCR beta CDR3 regions were amplified. A first-round RT-PCR of the TCR CDR3 used the HTBI primer set. TCRdb used MiXCR to reprocess the multiplex PCR reads, holding one entry per CDR3 protein. The repertoire holds 600,000 to 650,000 distinct CDR3 sequences, roughly 17% seen once, with over 3.5% in the top ten. Graves' hyperthyroidism without ophthalmopathy progression within 18 months was termed stable. This clonotype came up many times. The CDR3 sequence is 14 residues long. The ends were cut back, 7 bases at V and 4 bases at J, with 17 bases in the middle. CDR1 and CDR2 from the germline V gene are SGHTA and FQGNSA.

Sample: blood. The TCR originated in a woman in her 30s with Graves' hyperthyroidism. The chain is built from TRBV7-2 and TRBJ2-7; D is unresolved. CDR3 nucleotide sequence: TGTGCCAGCACTATGGGCCCTAATACTTACGAGCAGTACTTC. This gives the protein CASTMGPNTYEQYF.